This entry describes one T cell receptor (beta chain). Its specificity is unknown. This sample is part of a study of T cell responses to AZD1222 COVID-19 vaccine. Study outcomes and limitations: The sample set comprised mostly white British donors with more females, and clonal diversity was possibly underestimated. Baseline serostatus was positive in only six AZD1222 recipients.

Assay: immunoSEQ multiplex PCR; the TCRdb copy retains only in-frame clones and omits some. The sample contains 150,000 to 200,000 clones, about 91% of which appear only once. The CDR3 runs 14 residues. Per germline, CDR1 SGHRS and CDR2 YFSETQ. V lost 0 bases and J 4 bases, leaving 10 bases between the germline ends. This material consisted of peripheral blood, taken on day 0 of AZD1222 vaccination. This rearrangement joins TRBV5-1 to TRBJ1-2; D is unresolved. This receptor was identified in an adult in good health. The CDR3 bases are TGCGCCAGCAGCTTGGGGGGTGCCGCCTATGGCTACACCTTC. Translated: CASSLGGAAYGYTF.